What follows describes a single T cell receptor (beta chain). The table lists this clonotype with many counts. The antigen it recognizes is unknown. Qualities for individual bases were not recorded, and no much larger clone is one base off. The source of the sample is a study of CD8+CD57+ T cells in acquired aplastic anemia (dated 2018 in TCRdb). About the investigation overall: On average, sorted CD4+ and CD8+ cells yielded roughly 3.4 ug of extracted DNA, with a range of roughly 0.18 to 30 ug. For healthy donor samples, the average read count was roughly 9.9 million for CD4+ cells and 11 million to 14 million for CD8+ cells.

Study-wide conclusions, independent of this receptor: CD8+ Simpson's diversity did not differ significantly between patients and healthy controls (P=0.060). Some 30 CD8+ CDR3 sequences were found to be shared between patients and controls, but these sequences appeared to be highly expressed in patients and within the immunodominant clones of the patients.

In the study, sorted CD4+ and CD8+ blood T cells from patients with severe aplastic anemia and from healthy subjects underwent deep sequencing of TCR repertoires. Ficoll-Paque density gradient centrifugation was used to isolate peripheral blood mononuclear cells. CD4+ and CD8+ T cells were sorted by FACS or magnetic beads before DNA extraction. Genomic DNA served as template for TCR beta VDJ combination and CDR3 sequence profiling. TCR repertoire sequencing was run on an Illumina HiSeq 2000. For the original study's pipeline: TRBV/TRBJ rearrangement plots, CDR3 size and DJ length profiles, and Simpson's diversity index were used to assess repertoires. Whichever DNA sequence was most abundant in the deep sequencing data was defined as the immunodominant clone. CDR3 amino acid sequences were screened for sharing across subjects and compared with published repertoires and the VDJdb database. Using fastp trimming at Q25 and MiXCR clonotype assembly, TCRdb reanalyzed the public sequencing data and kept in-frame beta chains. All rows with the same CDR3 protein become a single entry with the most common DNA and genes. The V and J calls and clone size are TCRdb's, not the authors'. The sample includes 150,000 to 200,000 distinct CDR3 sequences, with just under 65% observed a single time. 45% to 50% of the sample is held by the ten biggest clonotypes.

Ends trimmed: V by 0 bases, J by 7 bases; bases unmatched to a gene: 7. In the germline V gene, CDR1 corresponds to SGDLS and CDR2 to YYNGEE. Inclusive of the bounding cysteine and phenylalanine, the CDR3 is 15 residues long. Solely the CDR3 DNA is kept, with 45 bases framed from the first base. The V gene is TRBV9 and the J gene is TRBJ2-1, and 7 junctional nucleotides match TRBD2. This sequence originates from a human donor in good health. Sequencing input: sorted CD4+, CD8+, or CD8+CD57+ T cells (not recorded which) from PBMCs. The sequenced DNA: TGTGCCAGCAGCGTAGTGGCGGGAGTGGATAATGAGCAGTTCTTC. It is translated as CASSVVAGVDNEQFF.